This is a list of T cell receptor beta chains from one sample in a study of blood T cell repertoires in COVID-19. Only in-frame clones appear in the TCRdb table, and some are missing; sequencing was by immunoSEQ multiplex PCR. The sample consists of 280,000 or so clones, 85% to 90% of them appearing once. The sequencing input was PBMCs or T cells enriched from blood (not recorded which). The receptor source for this set is a woman aged 18-29 years with acute COVID-19. Each CDR3 is given without its conserved first and last residue.

V	CDR3
TRBV10-1	ASSKPSRTGSSYNSPLH
TRBV7-9	ASTLGTSGTNEQF
TRBV4-2	ASSQGGGRTEQF
TRBV29-1	SVEAYRGGYT
TRBV18	ASSPGQGSSEQY
TRBV5-5	ASSSVGQGRYEQY
TRBV30	ACTFRYTGELF
TRBV27	ASSKSSSGTYEQY
TRBV5-1	ASSLDAGTSEIYEQY
TRBV27	ASSLGFGPFLDEQF
TRBV19	ASQGQGIMNTEAF
TRBV19	ASSIVDTYGYT
TRBV27	ASSFRRREEQY
TRBV19	ASSYTRGTSGIEQF
TRBV18	ASSRQGPRSGANVLT
TRBV11-2	ASSLWLGDTNEQF
TRBV29-1	STRDSEQF
TRBV7-9	ASSAGTSGRAQMREQF
TRBV27	ASSTGGRGGDTQY
TRBV7-2	ASSPQGLRNTGELF
TRBV4-1	ASSQGSGRDRRGTDTQY
TRBV29-1	SVRQKDGSPLH
TRBV3-1/TRBV3-2	ASSQELAGVLNIQY
TRBV2	ASRTGEYTEAF
TRBV19	ASRASGSDTQY
TRBV7-9	ASSLGGGYGYT
TRBV15	ATTPKQGIYGYT
TRBV9	ASSVGGKANEKLF
TRBV30	AWTIRPTGGSYGYT
TRBV3-1/TRBV3-2	ASSQAGRGAFEQY
TRBV6-1	ASSEWAVPRPEAF
TRBV10-3	AISESRESTSGRSRETQY
TRBV5-6	ASSYSTEYRTEAF
TRBV27	ASSNWGSGTEAF
TRBV11-2	ASSRRDTDTEAF
TRBV11-2	ASSLDSARGTQY
TRBV7-9	ASSLALVGVNTEAF
TRBV30	AWSVGEGAVAF
TRBV28	AATGTSLSYEQY
TRBV19	ASSIMPGSEQY
TRBV2	ASSEGPGYGYT
TRBV4-3	ASSHEKAGVTNEQF
TRBV11-2	ASSLLGEGETQY
TRBV7-9	ASVYPGETEAF
TRBV7-3	ASSLLTSGTGELF
TRBV13	ASSLGADTQY
TRBV9	ASSPGVPLNAQY
TRBV15	ATSKQRTKQETQY
TRBV27	ASSLSNRAGLEDSNQPQH
TRBV7-9	ASSPTGVSGNTGELF
TRBV29-1	SHSISQWSRGTDTQY
TRBV7-9	ASSSRPGDSPLH
TRBV2	ASSRQATNEKLF
TRBV4-2	ASSLRLLAGPNNEQF
TRBV28	ASSFRDRLQETQY
TRBV11-2	ASNLDLRDRGLGYT
TRBV5-6	ASSLQDTGTEQY
TRBV9	ASSVEGLAWSYNEQF
TRBV27	ASSGPPSVRASYNEQF
TRBV4-1	ASSQDWYTGTSGRADNEQF